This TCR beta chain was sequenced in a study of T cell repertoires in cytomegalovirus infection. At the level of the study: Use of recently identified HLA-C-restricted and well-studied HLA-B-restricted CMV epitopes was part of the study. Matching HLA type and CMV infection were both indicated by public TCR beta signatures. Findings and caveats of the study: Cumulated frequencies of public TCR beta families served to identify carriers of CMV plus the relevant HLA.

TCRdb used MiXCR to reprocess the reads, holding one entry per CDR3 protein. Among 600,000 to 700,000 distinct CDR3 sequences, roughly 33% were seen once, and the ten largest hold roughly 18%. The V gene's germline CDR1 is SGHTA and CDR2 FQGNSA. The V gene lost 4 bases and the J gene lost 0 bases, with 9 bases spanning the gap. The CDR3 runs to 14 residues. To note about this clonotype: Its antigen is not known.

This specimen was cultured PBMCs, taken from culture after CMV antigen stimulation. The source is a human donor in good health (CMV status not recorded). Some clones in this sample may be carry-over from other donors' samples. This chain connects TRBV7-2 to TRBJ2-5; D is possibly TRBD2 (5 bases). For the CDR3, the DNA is TGTGCCAGCAGCTCCCAGCGGTACCAAGAGACCCAGTACTTC. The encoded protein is CASSSQRYQETQYF.